Listed below are T cell receptor beta chains from one sample, sequenced in a study of cytomegalovirus exposure and HLA in healthy donors. Libraries were prepared by immunoSEQ multiplex PCR; TCRdb keeps only in-frame clonotypes and omits some of them. The data contain some 150,000 clones, approximately 81% of them singletons. Sequenced input: PBMCs. Source of these receptors: a woman aged 25 to 45 in good health and CMV-seropositive. The CDR3 runs from the conserved cysteine through the conserved F or W. The order of the fields is CDR3 protein, CDR3 DNA, V gene, clone size, J gene, D gene. A D gene is named only where the DNA matches it firmly. Clone size appears in some rows only: once, few, many, or a class for an expanded clone.

CDR3: CASSLSPSGAETQYF; DNA: TGTGCCAGCAGCTTGTCCCCTAGCGGGGCAGAGACCCAGTACTTC; V: TRBV5-6; size: NA; J: TRBJ2-5; D: TRBD2
CDR3: CASSQSTAYNEQFF; DNA: TGCGCCAGCAGCCAGTCGACTGCATACAATGAGCAGTTCTTC; V: TRBV4-1; size: few; J: TRBJ2-1; D: NA
CDR3: CASSYRDSNQPQHF; DNA: TGTGCCAGCAGTTACCGAGATAGCAATCAGCCCCAGCATTTT; V: TRBV6-5; size: NA; J: TRBJ1-5; D: NA
CDR3: CASSTIGGGTGGGGIQYF; DNA: TGTGCCAGCAGCACCATAGGGGGGGGGACAGGGGGTGGCGGCATTCAGTACTTC; V: TRBV9; size: NA; J: TRBJ2-4; D: TRBD1
CDR3: CASSGDRVAYEQYF; DNA: TGTGCCAGCAGCGGAGACAGGGTTGCCTACGAGCAGTACTTC; V: TRBV6-1; size: NA; J: TRBJ2-7; D: TRBD1
CDR3: CASSLSDSTAFF; DNA: TGTGCCAGCAGCTTGTCGGACAGTACGGCTTTCTTT; V: TRBV11-1; size: NA; J: TRBJ1-1; D: NA
CDR3: CASSPGGSGGHPYEQYF; DNA: TGTGCCAGCAGCCCTGGGGGCAGCGGGGGGCACCCCTACGAGCAGTACTTC; V: TRBV4-2; size: NA; J: TRBJ2-7; D: TRBD2
CDR3: CASISGTGGLIQYF; DNA: TGTGCCAGTATTTCCGGGACAGGGGGCCTCATTCAGTACTTC; V: TRBV19; size: NA; J: TRBJ2-4; D: TRBD1
CDR3: CASSGLDQETQYF; DNA: TGTGCCAGCAGTGGGCTGGACCAAGAGACCCAGTACTTC; V: TRBV6-1; size: once; J: TRBJ2-5; D: NA
CDR3: CASSFGGGSEKLFF; DNA: TGTGCCAGCAGCTTCGGGGGGGGTAGTGAAAAACTGTTTTTT; V: TRBV7-2; size: NA; J: TRBJ1-4; D: NA
CDR3: CSAAGGIHNEQFF; DNA: TGCAGTGCCGCAGGGGGCATCCACAATGAGCAGTTCTTC; V: TRBV29-1; size: NA; J: TRBJ2-1; D: TRBD1
CDR3: CASSVVADRAFHYGYTF; DNA: TGTGCCAGCAGCGTAGTGGCGGACAGGGCCTTTCACTATGGCTACACCTTC; V: TRBV9; size: NA; J: TRBJ1-2; D: TRBD1
CDR3: CAISEEYSNTEAFF; DNA: TGTGCCATCAGTGAGGAATATTCGAACACTGAAGCTTTCTTT; V: TRBV6-5; size: NA; J: TRBJ1-1; D: NA
CDR3: CASSFLRGQGNSPLHF; DNA: TGTGCCAGCAGTTTCCTCAGGGGGCAGGGTAATTCACCCCTCCACTTT; V: TRBV27; size: once; J: TRBJ1-6; D: TRBD1
CDR3: CASSWGLAGETQYF; DNA: TGCGCCAGCAGCTGGGGACTAGCTGGAGAGACCCAGTACTTC; V: TRBV5-1; size: NA; J: TRBJ2-5; D: TRBD2
CDR3: CASSFYSPYEQYF; DNA: TGTGCCAGCAGCTTTTACAGCCCTTATGAGCAGTACTTC; V: TRBV7-6; size: NA; J: TRBJ2-7; D: NA
CDR3: CASSQDVQGASYGYTF; DNA: TGCGCCAGCAGCCAAGATGTACAGGGGGCTAGCTATGGCTACACCTTC; V: TRBV4-3; size: NA; J: TRBJ1-2; D: TRBD1